Each of the 2 T cell receptor beta chains below was sequenced from the same sample in a study of T cells in Graves' hyperthyroidism and ophthalmopathy. Amplification yielded TCR beta CDR3 regions, with RNA transcripts as the source. The HTBI primer set served for first-round RT-PCR of the TCR CDR3. Via MiXCR, TCRdb re-called the multiplex PCR reads, giving one row per CDR3 protein. This table has a few hundred thousand distinct CDR3 sequences, around 42% appearing once. The specimen sequenced was peripheral blood or thyroid tissue (not recorded which). The receptors derive from a woman aged 18-29 years with Graves' hyperthyroidism.

The V and J genes are TRBV7-3 and TRBJ1-1; no clear D. This CDR3 has 14 residues. CDR1 SGHTA and CDR2 FQGTGA come from the germline V gene. Trimming removed 4 bases from V and 1 base from J, with 10 bases in between. The CDR3 region is CASSWGLGNTEAFF. The DNA for the CDR3 is TGTGCCAGCAGCTGGGGATTAGGGAACACTGAAGCTTTCTTT.

This clonotype has a single count. The CDR3 loop reads CASSPLTSGRANVLTF. The CDR3 DNA sequence: TGTGCCAGCAGCCCCCTGACTAGCGGGAGGGCCAACGTCCTGACTTTC. The rearrangement uses TRBV7-9 and TRBJ2-6, with 11 nucleotides matching TRBD2. V was clipped by 5 bases and J by 5 bases; unmatched bases: 5. Germline-derived CDR1 and CDR2 are SEHNR and FQNEAQ (reference sequence). The CDR3 is 16 residues long.